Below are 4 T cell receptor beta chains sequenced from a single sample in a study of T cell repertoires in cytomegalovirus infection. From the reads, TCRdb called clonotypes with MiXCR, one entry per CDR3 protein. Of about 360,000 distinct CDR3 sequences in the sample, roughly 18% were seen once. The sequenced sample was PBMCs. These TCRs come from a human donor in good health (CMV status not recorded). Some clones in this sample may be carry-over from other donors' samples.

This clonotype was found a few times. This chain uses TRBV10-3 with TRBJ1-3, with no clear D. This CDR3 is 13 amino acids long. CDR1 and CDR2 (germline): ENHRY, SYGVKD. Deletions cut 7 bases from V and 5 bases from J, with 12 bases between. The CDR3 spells CAITAGSRNTIYF. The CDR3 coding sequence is TGTGCCATCACGGCGGGGAGTAGAAACACCATATATTTT.

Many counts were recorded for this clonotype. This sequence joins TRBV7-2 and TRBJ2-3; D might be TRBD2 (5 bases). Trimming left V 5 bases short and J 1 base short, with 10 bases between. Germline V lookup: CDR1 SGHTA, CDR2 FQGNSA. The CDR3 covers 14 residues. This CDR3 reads CASSRRAGTDTQYF. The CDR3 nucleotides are TGTGCCAGCAGCCGGCGGGCGGGCACAGATACGCAGTATTTT.

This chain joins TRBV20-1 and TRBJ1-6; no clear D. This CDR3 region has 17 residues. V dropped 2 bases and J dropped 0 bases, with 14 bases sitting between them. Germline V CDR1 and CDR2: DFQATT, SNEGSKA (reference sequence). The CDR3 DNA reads TGCAGTGCTAGAAGGACCGGTATAAGCTCCTATAATTCACCCCTCCACTTT. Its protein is CSARRTGISSYNSPLHF.

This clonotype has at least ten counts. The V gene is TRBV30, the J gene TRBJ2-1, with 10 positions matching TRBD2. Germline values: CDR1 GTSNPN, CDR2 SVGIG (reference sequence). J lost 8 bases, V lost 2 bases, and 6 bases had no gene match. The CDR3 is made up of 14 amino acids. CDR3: CAWSSGRATDEQFF. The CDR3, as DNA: TGTGCCTGGAGTAGCGGGAGGGCCACGGATGAGCAGTTCTTC.